This record concerns one T cell receptor (beta chain) sequence. The antigen is unknown. Assay used: immunoSEQ multiplex PCR; TCRdb lists only in-frame clones, some missing. The data contain approximately 2.4 million clones, about 94% of them singletons. A CD45RA+ naive subset and a CD45RA-negative memory subset were split from CD4+ cells. Germline CDR1 and CDR2: GTSNPN and SVGIG (reference sequence). V gave up 5 bases and J gave up 7 bases; unmatched junction bases: 7. CDR3 length: 12 residues. These data come from a study of shared clonotypes between healthy human individuals. Study context: Each donor contributed plates that comprised three CD4 naive, three CD4 memory, two CD8 naive and one CD8 memory.

Study conclusions and caveats: Collection of samples was limited to blood; tissue repertoires likely differ.

Sequencing used naive CD4+ T cells sorted from blood. Subset in this sample: CD45RA+ positively selected. The receptor comes from a man younger than 35 in good health. The V call is TRBV30, the J call TRBJ1-1, with 7 bases that match TRBD1. The chain's CDR3 is CAWCRDSGEAFF. Here the CDR3 DNA reads TGTGCCTGGTGCCGGGACAGCGGTGAAGCTTTCTTT.